This T cell receptor beta chain is drawn from a study of CD4 T cells in relation to SARS-CoV-2 and coronaviruses. As for the study in general: Controls used an HIV-1 Nef peptide pool or no peptide. The restricting HLA molecule for shared crossreactive spike epitopes was mapped.

CDR3 size: 13 residues. Germline V CDR1 and CDR2: SQVTM, ANQGSEA. V dropped 8 bases and J dropped 3 bases, with 14 bases sitting between them. Comment on this clone: What it binds is not known.

Data came from immunoSEQ multiplex PCR; TCRdb stores just in-frame clones and leaves some out. This table has more than 15,000 clones, 79% appearing once. Unexposed donor CD4+ T cells date from 2011-2018, before the COVID-19 pandemic. After about ten days of culture, CD4+ T cells were isolated. The sequence derives from a human donor in good health. The V call is TRBV29-1, the J call TRBJ1-5; D gene unclear. The sample comprised CD4+ T cells from PBMCs, cultured in vitro. CDR3 nucleotides: TGCAGCTGCCGGGTGGGTCTCAATCAGCCCCAGCATTTT. Its translation is CSCRVGLNQPQHF.